The 9 T cell receptor beta chains in this list originate from one sample, sequenced in a study of cytomegalovirus exposure and HLA in healthy donors. PCR primers comprised 60 Vbeta and 13 Jbeta primers. The table came from immunoSEQ multiplex PCR; TCRdb's copy has only in-frame clones and leaves some out. The sample has 150,000 to 200,000 clones; around 80% are singletons. Sequences were obtained from PBMCs. These receptors originate from a woman in her forties or fifties in good health and CMV-seropositive.

The V and J genes are TRBV7-2 and TRBJ2-5; D may be TRBD1 (6 bases). The CDR3 contains 16 residues. V shed 8 bases and J shed 5 bases, with 24 bases lying between them. Germline V gene sequence: CDR1 SGHTA, CDR2 FQGNSA. The DNA for the CDR3 is TGTGCCAGCCGCCCCCCCACGGGACACCGGTGGGAGACCCAGTACTTC. Protein sequence: CASRPPTGHRWETQYF.

V and J are TRBV12-5 and TRBJ2-2; TRBD2 is a possible D gene (5 bases). Germline V gene lookup returns CDR1 LGHNT and CDR2 FRNRAP. V lost 5 bases to trimming and J lost 8 bases, with 9 bases between them. CDR3 length equals 12 residues. The CDR3 loop reads CASGTEGGELFF. Here the CDR3 DNA reads TGTGCTAGTGGTACCGAGGGAGGGGAGCTGTTTTTT.

The rearrangement joins TRBV27 to TRBJ2-7; 7 bases agree with TRBD1. Germline V CDR1 and CDR2: MNHEY, SMNVEV (reference sequence). V was pared by 6 bases and J by 6 bases, with 14 bases of the junction left unmatched. The CDR3 length is 15 residues. This CDR3 is CASSWNTGTVGEQYF. The CDR3 nucleotides are TGTGCCAGCAGCTGGAATACCGGGACAGTCGGCGAGCAGTACTTC.

The gene calls are TRBV28 and TRBJ2-1, with 7 bases aligning to TRBD2. This CDR3 is 19 amino acids long. Germline values: CDR1 MDHEN, CDR2 SYDVKM. V was pared by 4 bases and J by 0 bases, with 15 bases of the junction left unmatched. The CDR3 region is CASSSEAGRDGSSYNEQFF. CDR3 DNA: TGTGCCAGCAGTTCGGAGGCGGGGAGGGACGGAAGCTCCTACAATGAGCAGTTCTTC.

This clone was seen just once. V and J are TRBV19 and TRBJ2-1; TRBD1 might be the D (6 bases). The germline V and J ends were trimmed by 10 bases and 6 bases, with 13 bases remaining between them. Germline-derived CDR1 and CDR2 are LNHDA and SQIVND (reference sequence). This CDR3 region has 12 residues. The CDR3 reads CATVDRPNEQFF. CDR3 sequence (DNA): TGTGCCACCGTAGACAGGCCCAATGAGCAGTTCTTC.

CDR3 residues: CSVATSYRPNEQFF. CDR3 in DNA: TGCAGCGTTGCTACTAGTTATCGGCCAAATGAGCAGTTCTTC. The chain combines TRBV29-1 with TRBJ2-1; maybe TRBD2 (5 bases). The CDR3 sequence is 14 residues long. CDR1 and CDR2 from the germline V gene are SQVTM and ANQGSEA. Trimming shortened V by 4 bases and J by 7 bases, and 17 bases separated the two germline ends.

The chain joins TRBV6-5 to TRBJ1-5; a possible D gene is TRBD1 (5 bases). The CDR3 extends over 15 amino acids. Germline V CDR1 and CDR2: MNHEY, SVGAGI. Trimming took off 3 bases at V and 7 bases at J, with 16 bases between the two ends. For the CDR3, the DNA is TGTGCCAGCAGTTATTCGGGGGGGGAGAAGCAGCCCCAGCATTTT. Encoded protein: CASSYSGGEKQPQHF.

The V call is TRBV5-1, the J call TRBJ2-1; TRBD1 matches at 7 bases. CDR1 and CDR2 (germline): SGHRS, YFSETQ. This CDR3 contains 15 residues. Germline trimming cut 4 bases from V and 5 bases from J; bases unmatched to any gene: 9. The DNA for the CDR3 is TGCGCCAGCAGCCCAGGACAGGCGCCGAACAATGAGCAGTTCTTC. This translates into CASSPGQAPNNEQFF.

This sequence joins TRBV10-1 and TRBJ2-7; the match to TRBD1 covers 7 bases. The CDR3 runs 13 residues. CDR1 and CDR2 from the germline V gene are WNHNN and SYGVQD (reference sequence). The V gene end was trimmed by 9 bases and the J gene end by 5 bases; junction bases not matched to a gene: 10. CDR3 sequence reads: CAREGRQGNEQYF. The CDR3 DNA sequence: TGCGCCAGAGAGGGGCGACAGGGAAACGAGCAGTACTTC.